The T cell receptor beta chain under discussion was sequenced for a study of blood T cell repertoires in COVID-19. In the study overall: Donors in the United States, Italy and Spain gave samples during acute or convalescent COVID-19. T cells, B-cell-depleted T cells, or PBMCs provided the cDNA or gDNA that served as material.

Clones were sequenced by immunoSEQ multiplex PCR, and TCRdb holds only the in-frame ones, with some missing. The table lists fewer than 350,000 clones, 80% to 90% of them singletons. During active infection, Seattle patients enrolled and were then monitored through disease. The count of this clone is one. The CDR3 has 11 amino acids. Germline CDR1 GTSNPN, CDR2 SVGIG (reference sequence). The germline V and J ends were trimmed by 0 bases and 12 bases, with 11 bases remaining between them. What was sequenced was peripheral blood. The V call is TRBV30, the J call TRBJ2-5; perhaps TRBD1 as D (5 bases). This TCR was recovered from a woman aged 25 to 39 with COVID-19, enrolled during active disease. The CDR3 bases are TGTGCCTGGAGTGTAACGGACATAAAGTACTTC. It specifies CAWSVTDIKYF.